The TCR beta chain described here comes from a study of blood T cell repertoires in COVID-19. Overall study context: COVID-19 samples collected from the United States, Italy and Spain covered acute and convalescent phases. Nucleic acid was either cDNA or gDNA, and it came from T cells, B-cell-depleted T cells, or PBMCs.

In the original workflow: Nucleated cell number was recorded as an estimate derived from reference gene primer amplification. The assay was immunoSEQ multiplex PCR, and TCRdb's table has in-frame clones only and misses some. V and J calls and clone size are given by that table; D and trimming were obtained from the DNA. This table has more than 300,000 clones, over 75% appearing once. The sequence came from a woman aged 30 to 39 with COVID-19, enrolled during active disease. The sequenced material came from peripheral blood.

CDR3 sequence (DNA): TGTGCCAGCAGTTTTTCGGGCAGGGGCTCTGGAAACACCATATATTTT. Translation: CASSFSGRGSGNTIYF. The chain combines TRBV28 with TRBJ1-3; tentatively, D is TRBD1 (6 bases). The germline V gene has CDR1 MDHEN and CDR2 SYDVKM. The CDR3 has 16 residues. V lost 3 bases and J 0 bases, leaving 12 bases between the germline ends.